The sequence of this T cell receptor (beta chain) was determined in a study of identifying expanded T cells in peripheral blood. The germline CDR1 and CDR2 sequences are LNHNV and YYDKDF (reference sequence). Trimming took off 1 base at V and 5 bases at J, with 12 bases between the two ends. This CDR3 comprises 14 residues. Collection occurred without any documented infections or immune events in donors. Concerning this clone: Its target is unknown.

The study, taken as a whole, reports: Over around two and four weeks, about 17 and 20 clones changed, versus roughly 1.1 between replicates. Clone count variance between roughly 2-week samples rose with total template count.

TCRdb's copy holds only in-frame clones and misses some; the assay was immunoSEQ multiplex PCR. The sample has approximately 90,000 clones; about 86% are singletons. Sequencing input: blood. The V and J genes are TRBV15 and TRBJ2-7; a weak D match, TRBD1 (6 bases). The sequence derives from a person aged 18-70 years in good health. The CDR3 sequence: CATSRGQGRDEQYF. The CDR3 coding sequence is TGTGCCACCAGCAGAGGGCAGGGGCGCGACGAGCAGTACTTC.